A single sample gave rise to the 26 T cell receptor beta chains below, sequenced in a study of blood T cells in healthy people across ages. Combining a sample-barcoded 5' primer with a J-beta primer mix, a second PCR ran for roughly 7 to 11 cycles. TCRdb reanalysed the 5' RACE reads using MiXCR and keeps one entry per CDR3 protein. The top ten hold roughly two fifths of the sample, which has approximately 730,000 distinct CDR3 sequences, 50% to 65% seen once. The sequenced sample consisted of blood. Source of these receptors: an older man in good health.

The chain joins TRBV12-3 or TRBV12-4 to TRBJ1-6, with 7 nucleotides matching TRBD1. The CDR3 has 15 amino acids. The V gene end was trimmed by 7 bases and the J gene end by 10 bases; junction bases not matched to a gene: 13. The CDR3 sequence is CASTQTGQIESPLHF. The CDR3 bases are TGTGCCAGCACCCAGACAGGGCAAATAGAGTCACCCCTCCACTTT.

In regard to this clonotype: Its ends do not fully match the called genes, so a read error is possible. The V and J genes are TRBV29-1 and TRBJ2-5; 8 bases align to TRBD2. Per germline, CDR1 SQVTM and CDR2 ANQGSEA. The CDR3 covers 11 residues. CDR3 amino acids: CVAGIQETQYF. The CDR3 DNA reads TGTGTAGCGGGGATCCAAGAGACCCAGTACTTC.

This clonotype appeared once. This chain links TRBV20-1 with TRBJ1-5; TRBD1 matches 7 bases. This CDR3 has 13 amino acids. Trimming at V came to 6 bases and at J to 6 bases, leaving 8 bases not matched to a gene. In germline, CDR1 is DFQATT, CDR2 SNEGSKA (reference sequence). The CDR3 is CSAQRDSSQPQHF. DNA for the CDR3: TGCAGTGCGCAAAGGGACAGTTCTCAGCCCCAGCATTTT.

This clonotype was detected many times. This sequence joins TRBV7-8 and TRBJ2-7; D is unresolved. With 1 base removed from V and 6 bases from J, the gap between germline ends came to 10 bases. Germline CDR1 SGHVS, CDR2 FQNEAQ. This CDR3 comprises 13 residues. The CDR3 coding sequence is TGTGCCAGCAGCTTAGGGCGGTCTGGCGAGCAGTACTTC. Protein product: CASSLGRSGEQYF.

Many counts were recorded for this clonotype. The chain is built from TRBV20-1 and TRBJ2-3; 11 positions agree with TRBD2. Germline CDR1 is DFQATT and CDR2 is SNEGSKA (reference sequence). V was pared by 2 bases and J by 5 bases, with 3 bases of the junction left unmatched. The CDR3 spans 14 residues. The CDR3 region is CSARILAGVDTQYF. CDR3 nucleotide sequence: TGCAGTGCTAGAATACTAGCGGGAGTAGATACGCAGTATTTT.

The chain is built from TRBV3-1 and TRBJ2-7; D may be TRBD1 (5 bases). This CDR3 is built from 14 residues. Germline CDR1 is LGHDT and CDR2 is YNNKEL (reference sequence). The V gene lost 0 bases and the J gene lost 6 bases, with 12 bases spanning the gap. CDR3 nucleotide sequence: TGTGCCAGCAGCCAAGATAGCAGGGCCCGCGAGCAGTACTTC. This codes for CASSQDSRAREQYF.

This sequence joins TRBV11-2 and TRBJ2-7; D perhaps matches TRBD2 (5 bases). Trimming stripped 5 bases from V and 3 bases from J, with 14 bases between. CDR1 is SGHAT, CDR2 FQNNGV, per germline. The CDR3 is made up of 14 amino acids. CDR3 sequence: CASSPLRGLYEQYF. CDR3 bases: TGTGCCAGCAGCCCGCTGAGAGGACTCTACGAGCAGTACTTC.

Only a few counts were recorded for this clonotype. This chain connects TRBV7-2 to TRBJ1-1; TRBD1 aligns across 10 bases. Trimming took 1 base from V and 12 from J; bases not matched to a gene: 11. Germline CDR1 is SGHTA and CDR2 is FQGNSA. CDR3 length: 15 amino acids. The CDR3 DNA sequence: TGTGCCAGCAGCTTAGGTAGGGTTGGACAGGGGGAAACTTTCTTT. Its protein product is CASSLGRVGQGETFF.

In DNA, the CDR3 is TGTGCCAGCAACTCAACTAGCGGAAAGCAGTTCTTC. Translation gives CASNSTSGKQFF. The chain employs TRBV5-5 and TRBJ2-1, with 8 positions matching TRBD2. V lost 6 bases and J lost 11; bases outside the gene matches: 7. Per germline, CDR1 SGHKS and CDR2 YYEKEE (reference sequence). The CDR3 has 12 residues.

The chain employs TRBV10-1 and TRBJ2-1; 7 bases match TRBD1. Germline CDR1 is WNHNN and CDR2 is SYGVQD (reference sequence). This CDR3 contains 17 residues. J was trimmed by 1 base and V by 0 bases; bases with no gene match: 6. The CDR3 sequence: CASSESTGSASYNEQFF. CDR3 nucleotides: TGCGCCAGCAGTGAGTCGACAGGGTCAGCGTCCTACAATGAGCAGTTCTTC.

The chain carries TRBV12-3 or TRBV12-4 and TRBJ1-5; 9 positions agree with TRBD1. With 3 bases clipped from V and 5 bases from J, the junction kept 5 bases outside the gene matches. There are 15 residues in the CDR3. In nucleotides, the CDR3 is TGTGCCAGCAGTTTTGAGACAGGGGGTCATCAGCCCCAGCATTTT. Translated, it gives CASSFETGGHQPQHF.

This chain joins TRBV28 and TRBJ1-2, with 9 nucleotides matching TRBD1. V was pared by 6 bases and J by 6 bases, with 14 bases of the junction left unmatched. The CDR3 sequence is 16 residues long. Per germline, CDR1 MDHEN and CDR2 SYDVKM. The CDR3 reads CASSTPGQGFLNGYTF. The CDR3 DNA is TGTGCCAGCAGCACCCCGGGACAGGGTTTCTTGAATGGCTACACCTTC.

Many counts were recorded for this clonotype. The chain carries TRBV5-1 and TRBJ2-5, with 11 positions matching TRBD2. The V gene's germline CDR1 is SGHRS and CDR2 YFSETQ. CDR3 length equals 14 residues. V lost 2 bases, J lost 4 bases, and 1 base stayed unmatched. The chain's CDR3 is CASSFGLAGETQYF. The CDR3 nucleotides are TGCGCCAGCAGCTTCGGACTAGCGGGAGAGACCCAGTACTTC.

The chain joins TRBV20-1 to TRBJ1-5, with 7 bases fitting TRBD1. The V gene's germline CDR1 is DFQATT and CDR2 SNEGSKA (reference sequence). V shed 3 bases, J shed 4 bases, and the junction held 9 bases outside the gene matches. The CDR3 is 15 residues long. The CDR3 DNA reads as TGCAGTGCTAGCCCACAGGGGAGTCTTAATCAGCCCCAGCATTTT. Its protein product is CSASPQGSLNQPQHF.

The CDR3 sequence: CASSLGLLAGGPQDTQYF. For the CDR3, the DNA is TGTGCCAGCAGCTTAGGTCTACTAGCGGGAGGGCCTCAAGATACGCAGTATTTT. The rearrangement joins TRBV7-2 to TRBJ2-3, with 13 bases fitting TRBD2. The CDR3 length is 18 residues. The germline V gene encodes CDR1 SGHTA and CDR2 FQGNSA. The V and J ends lost 1 base and 5 bases, in that order; junction bases with no gene match: 9.

This clonotype occurred a few times. The rearrangement uses TRBV10-3 and TRBJ2-3; D is ambiguous. This CDR3 spans 13 amino acids. V was shortened by 5 bases and J by 5 bases, with 11 bases between the two germline ends. The germline gives CDR1 ENHRY, CDR2 SYGVKD. The CDR3 is CAISFDLKDTQYF. The CDR3 region has the DNA TGTGCCATCAGTTTTGACCTGAAAGATACGCAGTATTTT.

The chain couples TRBV24-1 to TRBJ2-6; 10 bases agree with TRBD2. Germline V lookup: CDR1 KGHDR, CDR2 SFDVKD. The length of the CDR3 is 19 residues. Germline trimming cut 2 bases from V and 0 bases from J; bases unmatched to any gene: 6. CDR3 in DNA: TGTGCCACCAGTGATTCTAGACTAGCGGGCCTCTCTGGGGCCAACGTCCTGACTTTC. This encodes CATSDSRLAGLSGANVLTF.

V is TRBV6-1 and J is TRBJ1-4, with a possible D match to TRBD1 (5 bases). Germline CDR1 MNHNS, CDR2 SASEGT. The length of the CDR3 is 15 residues. V gave up 3 bases and J gave up 8 bases, with 16 bases separating them. CDR3 residues: CASSEGRVAREKLFF. DNA for the CDR3: TGTGCCAGCAGTGAGGGACGGGTCGCCCGGGAAAAACTGTTTTTT.

This clonotype was seen many times. J is TRBJ2-1 and V is TRBV12-3 or TRBV12-4, with unresolved D. V lost 4 bases, J lost 6 bases, and 1 base lay in between. This CDR3 comprises 10 residues. The CDR3 region has the DNA TGTGCCAGCAGTTCCAATGAGCAGTTCTTC. Translation: CASSSNEQFF.

V usage is TRBV6-2 or TRBV6-3 and J usage is TRBJ2-7; D is unclear. Germline V gene sequence: CDR1 MNHEY, CDR2 SVGEGT. The CDR3 loop spans 12 amino acids. V lost 4 bases to trimming and J lost 7 bases, with 11 bases between them. CDR3 DNA: TGTGCCAGCAGTTCCGCGGTGGCAGAGCAGTACTTC. It specifies CASSSAVAEQYF.

The V and J genes are TRBV20-1 and TRBJ2-5, with unresolved D. The J call is uncertain, as TRBJ2-1 better fits the DNA end. Germline V gene sequence: CDR1 DFQATT, CDR2 SNEGSKA (reference sequence). This CDR3 region has 11 residues. The CDR3 DNA is TGCAGTGACGGAAGACAAGAGACCCAGTTCTTC. This codes for CSDGRQETQFF.

The V gene is TRBV12-3 or TRBV12-4, the J gene TRBJ2-7; 8 bases match TRBD2. With V trimmed by 2 bases and J by 4 bases, 4 bases remained unmatched. CDR3 length: 14 amino acids. The CDR3 DNA reads TGTGCCAGCAGTTTAAACGGGGGGGGATACGAGCAGTACTTC. Translated, it gives CASSLNGGGYEQYF.

J is TRBJ1-1 and V is TRBV11-2; TRBD1 aligns across 9 bases. After removal of 0 bases from V and 5 bases from J, the junction contained 4 bases not matched to a gene. The CDR3 is 15 amino acids. Germline V CDR1 and CDR2: SGHAT, FQNNGV. In DNA, the CDR3 is TGTGCCAGCAGCTTAGACCTGGGACAGGGAACTGAAGCTTTCTTT. Translation gives CASSLDLGQGTEAFF.

The gene calls are TRBV10-3 and TRBJ1-6, with a weak D call TRBD1 (5 bases). The CDR3 sequence is 14 residues long. Germline CDR1 and CDR2: ENHRY and SYGVKD. V lost 6 bases, J lost 7 bases, and 13 bases lay in between. CDR3 amino acids: CAISAGAENSPLHF. CDR3 nucleotides: TGTGCCATCAGCGCCGGGGCGGAAAATTCACCCCTCCACTTT.

This clonotype was counted between two and nine times. The chain uses TRBV12-3 or TRBV12-4 and TRBJ2-1; possible D gene TRBD2, 6 bases. This CDR3 is built from 16 residues. V was cut by 3 bases and J by 4 bases, with 16 bases left in between. CDR3 region: CASSFYFGTDYNEQFF. The CDR3 bases are TGTGCCAGCAGTTTTTACTTCGGGACTGATTACAATGAGCAGTTCTTC.

This clonotype was detected only a few times. The chain couples TRBV5-1 to TRBJ2-7; no clear D. This CDR3 comprises 14 residues. Trimming pared 0 bases from V and 4 bases from J, leaving 11 bases between. CDR1 SGHRS and CDR2 YFSETQ come from the germline V gene. In DNA, the CDR3 is TGCGCCAGCAGCTTGGGTGGACCGCCATACGAGCAGTACTTC. Amino acids: CASSLGGPPYEQYF.